The 25 T cell receptor beta chains given below trace back to one sample, sequenced in a study of CD8 T cells in ankylosing spondylitis. TCRdb called the 5' RACE reads again in MiXCR, with one record for every CDR3 protein. The sample has tens of thousands of distinct CDR3 sequences, around 27% seen once. Sequencing was carried out using blood, either unsorted or a sorted T cell fraction (not recorded which). The receptors were gathered from a male donor with ankylosing spondylitis or in good health (not recorded which).

A few counts support this clonotype. The V and J genes are TRBV18 and TRBJ2-7; 7 nucleotides match TRBD1. The CDR3 consists of 15 residues. The V and J ends lost 3 bases and 5 bases, in that order; junction bases with no gene match: 10. The germline gives CDR1 KGHSH, CDR2 LQKENI. CDR3 DNA sequence: TGTGCCAGCTCACCCCGAATCTCTACAGGGGACGAGCAGTACGTC. This translates into CASSPRISTGDEQYV.

This clonotype was seen repeatedly, ten times or more. The genes are TRBV12-3 or TRBV12-4 and TRBJ2-2; D not certain. Trimming removed 6 bases at V and 1 base at J, with 9 bases between. There are 14 residues in the CDR3. CDR3 in DNA: TGTGCCAGCAGGGTCGTGGGGAACACCGGGGAGCTGTTTTTT. Amino acids: CASRVVGNTGELFF.

This clonotype was recorded a few times. The V gene is TRBV20-1, the J gene TRBJ2-3; D remains unclear. V was clipped by 4 bases and J by 9 bases, with 8 bases between them. Germline CDR1 DFQATT, CDR2 SNEGSKA (reference sequence). This CDR3 has 10 amino acids. For the CDR3, the DNA is TGCAGTGCTAATCCTGGGACGCAGTATTTT. It is translated as CSANPGTQYF.

The V gene is TRBV5-1, the J gene TRBJ1-5, with a weak D call TRBD1 (5 bases). Trimming cost V 4 bases and J 0 bases, with 14 bases left between them. Germline V CDR1 and CDR2: SGHRS, YFSETQ. This CDR3 contains 16 residues. For the CDR3, the DNA is TGCGCCAGCAGCCCCTCGGGAGGGGATAGCAATCAGCCCCAGCATTTT. Translating it yields CASSPSGGDSNQPQHF.

This clonotype was detected a few times. The chain is built from TRBV20-1 and TRBJ2-3, with 9 bases identical to TRBD2. Germline CDR1 is DFQATT and CDR2 is SNEGSKA (reference sequence). V was pared by 4 bases and J by 1 base, with 3 bases of the junction left unmatched. The CDR3 is 14 amino acids. In DNA form, the CDR3 reads TGCAGTGCTATAAGCGGGGGGCGCACAGATACGCAGTATTTT. This encodes CSAISGGRTDTQYF.

This clonotype has more than one count but fewer than ten. The chain has TRBV24-1 and TRBJ2-3; D gene ambiguous. Germline V lookup: CDR1 KGHDR, CDR2 SFDVKD. The CDR3 is 13 amino acids. Trimming left V 10 bases short and J 5 bases short, with 15 bases between. The CDR3 region is CATGSPEIDTQYF. The CDR3 DNA sequence: TGTGCCACGGGGTCTCCGGAAATAGATACGCAGTATTTT.

This clonotype was seen more than once but under ten times. This chain connects TRBV5-1 to TRBJ1-4; 10 nucleotides line up with TRBD1. The V gene end was trimmed by 5 bases and the J gene end by 8 bases; junction bases not matched to a gene: 9. The CDR3 contains 15 residues. CDR1 SGHRS and CDR2 YFSETQ come from the germline V gene. The CDR3 region has the DNA TGCGCCAGCAGGCCCACCGGGACAGGGGCCGAAAAACTGTTTTTT. It translates to CASRPTGTGAEKLFF.

The gene calls are TRBV5-1 and TRBJ2-3; 10 bases agree with TRBD2. The CDR3 runs to 15 residues. The trim removed 0 bases at V and 5 bases at J, leaving 3 bases unmatched. Germline CDR1 SGHRS, CDR2 YFSETQ. The CDR3 sequence is CASSLASGGGDTQYF. CDR3 sequence (DNA): TGCGCCAGCAGCTTGGCTAGCGGGGGTGGAGATACGCAGTATTTT.

The V gene is TRBV5-1, the J gene TRBJ2-1, with a possible D match to TRBD1 (5 bases). Deletions cut 1 base from V and 2 bases from J, with 10 bases between. The CDR3 runs 15 residues. Germline V gene lookup returns CDR1 SGHRS and CDR2 YFSETQ. CDR3 sequence reads: CASSLWSGPYNEQFF. CDR3 sequence (DNA): TGCGCCAGCAGCTTGTGGTCAGGGCCCTACAATGAGCAGTTCTTC. The full variable domain, rest sourced from reference TRBV5-1 and TRBJ2-1, is KAGVTQTPRYLIKTRGQQVTLSCSPISGHRSVSWYQQTPGQGLQFLFEYFSETQRNKGNFPGRFSGRQFSNSRSEMNVSTLELGDSALYLCASSLWSGPYNEQFFGPGTRLTVL.

V and J are TRBV5-5 and TRBJ2-1; D is unresolved. Germline CDR1 SGHKS, CDR2 YYEKEE (reference sequence). V lost 1 base and J lost 5, with 22 bases in between. The CDR3 is 18 residues long. The CDR3 loop is CASSLTGYLTNANNEQFF. Written as DNA, the CDR3 is TGTGCCAGCAGCTTGACTGGGTACCTTACAAATGCAAACAATGAGCAGTTCTTC.

The chain employs TRBV6-1 and TRBJ2-1, with TRBD2 identical over 10 bases. Trimming removed 3 bases from V and 4 bases from J; junction bases left unmatched: 6. The CDR3 runs to 16 residues. Germline CDR1 MNHNS, CDR2 SASEGT. CDR3 nucleotides: TGTGCCAGCAGTGAGGCCGGGACTAGCGTGTACAATGAGCAGTTCTTC. This translates into CASSEAGTSVYNEQFF.

This chain joins TRBV24-1 and TRBJ1-6; 8 positions agree with TRBD1. CDR1 is KGHDR, CDR2 SFDVKD, per germline. With V trimmed by 7 bases and J by 0 bases, 19 bases remained unmatched. This CDR3 spans 21 amino acids. The CDR3 loop reads CATSGWDDRGDKSSYNSPLHF. As DNA, the CDR3 is TGTGCCACCAGCGGGTGGGACGACAGGGGCGATAAGAGCTCCTATAATTCACCCCTCCACTTT.

The chain joins TRBV5-1 to TRBJ2-1; 12 nucleotides agree with TRBD2. V trimming: 3 bases; J trimming: 4 bases; junction bases outside the gene matches: 2. CDR3 length: 15 residues. The germline V gene encodes CDR1 SGHRS and CDR2 YFSETQ. Here the CDR3 DNA reads TGCGCCAGCAGCTGGGGGACTAGCGGGTACAATGAGCAGTTCTTC. Amino acids: CASSWGTSGYNEQFF.

The rearrangement joins TRBV9 to TRBJ1-1; unclear D gene. The CDR3 is 16 amino acids. CDR1 and CDR2 from the germline V gene are SGDLS and YYNGEE. V gave up 3 bases and J gave up 1 base, with 16 bases separating them. The CDR3 nucleotides read TGTGCCAGCAGCGCGGACGGGATCGGATGGAACACTGAAGCTTTCTTT. Encoded protein: CASSADGIGWNTEAFF.

The chain couples TRBV2 to TRBJ1-1; D is unresolved. V was cut by 2 bases and J by 2 bases, with 9 bases left in between. The germline gives CDR1 SNHLY, CDR2 FYNNEI. This CDR3 comprises 14 residues. CDR3 DNA sequence: TGTGCCAGCAGTGAAAACAGCTTCAACACTGAAGCTTTCTTT. It is translated as CASSENSFNTEAFF.

A note on this clonotype: The junction shows a germline mismatch at one end, possibly a read error. The CDR3 nucleotides are TGTGCCAGCAGCGGGGTGAATCAGCCCCAGCATTTT. Residues: CASSGVNQPQHF. This rearrangement joins TRBV15 to TRBJ1-5, with unresolved D. Germline V gene sequence: CDR1 LNHNV, CDR2 YYDKDF (reference sequence). This CDR3 is 12 amino acids long.

The chain links TRBV12-3 or TRBV12-4 to TRBJ2-2, with 11 nucleotides matching TRBD2. Unmatched junction bases numbered 15, after V lost 5 bases and J lost 4 bases. The CDR3 length is 19 residues. The CDR3 nucleotides are TGTGCCAGCAGTCCCCCCTACGCCGGGACTAGCGGACTCACCGGGGAGCTGTTTTTT. It translates to CASSPPYAGTSGLTGELFF.

The V and J genes are TRBV20-1 and TRBJ1-2; D unresolved. The CDR3 contains 14 residues. Trimming cost V 1 base and J 8 bases, with 17 bases left between them. Germline lookup yields CDR1 DFQATT and CDR2 SNEGSKA (reference sequence). The CDR3 here is CSARVEVDGEGYTF. The DNA for the CDR3 is TGCAGTGCTAGAGTGGAAGTTGACGGAGAGGGCTACACCTTC.

This clonotype appeared a few times. The gene calls are TRBV12-3 or TRBV12-4 and TRBJ2-1, with D possibly TRBD1 on 6 matching bases. The V end was cut by 6 bases, the J end by 0 bases, with 15 bases between. This CDR3 contains 16 residues. This CDR3 is CASRGALVSSYNEQFF. In nucleotides, the CDR3 is TGTGCCAGCAGGGGGGCCTTGGTGTCCTCCTACAATGAGCAGTTCTTC.

V gene TRBV29-1 combines with J gene TRBJ2-6, with a weak D call TRBD2 (7 bases). Germline CDR1 reads SQVTM; CDR2 reads ANQGSEA. The CDR3 spans 14 residues. V gave up 6 bases and J gave up 3 bases, with 12 bases separating them. The CDR3 nucleotides are TGCAGCGTCAACGGGGGGCGTGGGGCCAACGTCCTGACTTTC. Translated: CSVNGGRGANVLTF. The variable domain in full, completed from reference TRBV29-1 and TRBJ2-6, reads SAVISQKPSRDICQRGTSLTIQCQVDSQVTMMFWYRQQPGQSLTLIATANQGSEATYESGFVIDKFPISRPNLTFSTLTVSNMSPEDSSIYLCSVNGGRGANVLTFGAGSRLTVL.

The table lists this clonotype with a few counts. The J gene is TRBJ1-1, the V gene TRBV18; tentatively, D is TRBD1 (6 bases). Trimming cost V 3 bases and J 4 bases, with 15 bases left between them. This CDR3 contains 15 residues. Germline loops: CDR1 KGHSH, CDR2 LQKENI. The chain's CDR3 is CASSPGRNRVTEAFF. CDR3 nucleotide sequence: TGTGCCAGCTCACCGGGGCGGAACAGGGTCACTGAAGCTTTCTTT. The full variable domain, completed using reference TRBV18 and TRBJ1-1, is NAGVMQNPRHLVRRRGQEARLRCSPMKGHSHVYWYRQLPEEGLKFMVYLQKENIIDESGMPKERFSAEFPKEGPSILRIQQVVRGDSAAYFCASSPGRNRVTEAFFGQGTRLTVV.

The genes are TRBV5-6 and TRBJ2-3, with 7 bases identical to TRBD2. The CDR3 is 15 amino acids. The junction had 7 bases not matched to a gene; V was cut back by 3 bases and J by 3 bases. In germline, CDR1 is SGHDT, CDR2 YYEEEE. CDR3 nucleotides: TGTGCCAGCAGCTCCTCGGGACTACTTACAGATACGCAGTATTTT. Translating it yields CASSSSGLLTDTQYF.

The rearrangement uses TRBV12-3 or TRBV12-4 and TRBJ2-5; D is possibly TRBD2 (6 bases). This CDR3 contains 14 residues. V gave up 4 bases and J gave up 5 bases, with 14 bases separating them. Here the CDR3 DNA reads TGTGCCAGCAGTTGGGCTTGGGACTCCGAGACCCAGTACTTC. Translating it yields CASSWAWDSETQYF.

There are a few counts of this clonotype. The chain's CDR3 is CSASFGGSSYNEQFF. CDR3 sequence (DNA): TGCAGTGCTAGTTTTGGCGGGAGCTCCTACAATGAGCAGTTCTTC. J is TRBJ2-1 and V is TRBV20-1; TRBD2 matches at 7 bases. CDR1 DFQATT and CDR2 SNEGSKA come from the germline V gene (reference sequence). V lost 3 bases and J lost 0; bases outside the gene matches: 5. This CDR3 region has 15 residues.

This clonotype was found a few times. The chain uses TRBV20-1 and TRBJ1-1; D remains ambiguous. The CDR3 contains 11 residues. Trimming took off 3 bases at V and 4 bases at J, with 6 bases between the two ends. Germline V gene lookup returns CDR1 DFQATT and CDR2 SNEGSKA (reference sequence). As DNA, the CDR3 is TGCAGTGCTAGTCATCGCACTGAAGCTTTCTTT. It encodes CSASHRTEAFF.